These 25 T cell receptor beta chains share one sample of origin, sequenced in a study of Ad26.COV2.S vaccination and SARS-CoV-2 variants. Treatment defined: some 20 received Ad26.COV2.S at low or high dose, single or two shots; about 5 received placebo; per-sample allocation not given. It was on day 63 after the first vaccine or placebo injection that samples were taken. Generated by immunoSEQ multiplex PCR, the TCRdb table keeps only in-frame clones and is missing some. Found here are around 340,000 clones, about nine tenths of them singletons; the top ten hold around 6.6%. The source material was peripheral blood, sampled in a trial of Ad26.COV2.S vaccine versus placebo. The source is a person between 18 and 65 years old who received the Ad26.COV2.S COVID-19 vaccine or a placebo.

The chain uses TRBV11-2 and TRBJ1-3; D is ambiguous. Germline CDR1 and CDR2: SGHAT and FQNNGV. The V and J ends lost 5 bases and 4 bases respectively, with 6 bases between them. This CDR3 has 12 residues. CDR3 nucleotide sequence: TGTGCCAGCAGCCCCACAGGAAACACCATATATTTT. Translating gives CASSPTGNTIYF.

The chain joins TRBV5-1 to TRBJ2-3; the match to TRBD2 covers 10 bases. Trimming took 0 bases from V and 0 from J; bases not matched to a gene: 7. Germline loops: CDR1 SGHRS, CDR2 YFSETQ. CDR3 length equals 18 residues. The CDR3 protein is CASSLASGGVYSTDTQYF. The CDR3, as DNA: TGCGCCAGCAGCTTGGCTAGCGGGGGTGTCTATAGCACAGATACGCAGTATTTT.

This clone was seen a single time. The chain is built from TRBV9 and TRBJ2-1; TRBD2 matches 7 bases. CDR1 and CDR2 from the germline V gene are SGDLS and YYNGEE. There are 14 residues in the CDR3. V shed 1 base and J 8 bases; nucleotides not matched to a gene: 6. The CDR3 coding sequence is TGTGCCAGCAGCGTACCCCCTAGCGGTGATGAGCAGTTCTTC. This translates into CASSVPPSGDEQFF.

The V call is TRBV11-1, the J call TRBJ2-3, with a tentative D call TRBD2 (6 bases). V lost 5 bases and J 5 bases, leaving 20 bases between the germline ends. The CDR3 contains 16 residues. The V gene's germline CDR1 is SGHAT and CDR2 FQDESV (reference sequence). CDR3 sequence (DNA): TGTGCCAGCAGCATCTTAAGGGGTAGCGGAGAAGATACGCAGTATTTT. Encoded protein: CASSILRGSGEDTQYF.

The chain employs TRBV12-5 and TRBJ2-2, with 7 bases lining up with TRBD1. After removal of 2 bases from V and 1 base from J, the junction contained 7 bases not matched to a gene. CDR1 and CDR2 from the germline V gene are LGHNT and FRNRAP. CDR3 length equals 17 residues. DNA of the CDR3: TGTGCTAGTGGTTTGTTAATTGACAGGGAGAACACCGGGGAGCTGTTTTTT. This encodes CASGLLIDRENTGELFF. Looking up the rest from reference TRBV12-5 and TRBJ2-2 gives the full variable domain: DARVTQTPRHKVTEMGQEVTMRCQPILGHNTVFWYRQTMMQGLELLAYFRNRAPLDDSGMPKDRFSAEMPDATLATLKIQPSEPRDSAVYFCASGLLIDRENTGELFFGEGSRLTVL.

This sequence joins TRBV6-2 or TRBV6-3 and TRBJ1-2, with D hard to call. Trimming took 2 bases from V and 1 from J, leaving 8 bases between them. Germline V lookup: CDR1 MNHEY, CDR2 SVGEGT. The CDR3 is 14 residues long. The CDR3 reads CASSYPRDNYGYTF. The CDR3, as DNA: TGTGCCAGCAGTTACCCGAGAGATAACTATGGCTACACCTTC.

This chain joins TRBV7-6 and TRBJ2-1; D not resolved. With 5 bases removed from V and 5 bases from J, the gap between germline ends came to 4 bases. Per the germline V gene, CDR1 is SGHVS and CDR2 is FNYEAQ. The CDR3 is 11 amino acids. The CDR3 region has the DNA TGTGCCAGCAGCCATGACAATGAGCAGTTCTTC. This codes for CASSHDNEQFF.

The J gene is TRBJ1-3, the V gene TRBV7-9, with D unclear. CDR1 is SEHNR and CDR2 is FQNEAQ in the germline V gene (reference sequence). This CDR3 has 14 amino acids. The germline V and J ends were trimmed by 5 bases and 0 bases, with 8 bases remaining between them. The CDR3 bases are TGTGCCAGCAGCCCCCGGGGCTCTGGAAACACCATATATTTT. Translated, it gives CASSPRGSGNTIYF.

Turning to this clone: Other DNA variants within this sample encode the same CDR3. The V call is TRBV9, the J call TRBJ1-2; D gene ambiguous. Trimming stripped 4 bases from V and 2 bases from J, with 9 bases between. The CDR3 has 13 residues. Germline-derived CDR1 and CDR2 are SGDLS and YYNGEE. Here the CDR3 DNA reads TGTGCCAGCAGCCCAGACGGAAACTATGGCTACACCTTC. Encoded protein: CASSPDGNYGYTF.

The chain has TRBV5-1 and TRBJ1-1; no firm D call. The germline gives CDR1 SGHRS, CDR2 YFSETQ. There are 16 residues in the CDR3. With 0 bases removed from V and 1 base from J, the gap between germline ends came to 13 bases. The CDR3 DNA sequence: TGCGCCAGCAGCTTGGAGTTACGGCAGGCGAACACTGAAGCTTTCTTT. This codes for CASSLELRQANTEAFF. The variable domain in full, completed from reference TRBV5-1 and TRBJ1-1, reads KAGVTQTPRYLIKTRGQQVTLSCSPISGHRSVSWYQQTPGQGLQFLFEYFSETQRNKGNFPGRFSGRQFSNSRSEMNVSTLELGDSALYLCASSLELRQANTEAFFGQGTRLTVV.

The chain has TRBV7-3 and TRBJ2-3; 7 nucleotides match TRBD1. The CDR3 spans 15 residues. V dropped 6 bases and J dropped 0; count of bases not matched to a gene: 6. CDR1 and CDR2 (germline): SGHTA, FQGTGA. DNA of the CDR3: TGTGCCAGCAGTATCGCAGGGGGAAGCACAGATACGCAGTATTTT. It yields the protein CASSIAGGSTDTQYF. Full variable domain (remainder filled in from reference TRBV7-3 and TRBJ2-3): GAGVSQTPSNKVTEKGKYVELRCDPISGHTALYWYRQSLGQGPEFLIYFQGTGAADDSGLPNDRFFAVRPEGSVSTLKIQRTERGDSAVYLCASSIAGGSTDTQYFGPGTRLTVL.

The V and J genes are TRBV6-2 or TRBV6-3 and TRBJ1-3, with a weak D call TRBD1 (5 bases). The V end was cut by 2 bases, the J end by 0 bases, with 11 bases between. CDR1 and CDR2 from the germline V gene are MNHEY and SVGEGT. The CDR3 is 16 amino acids. CDR3 in DNA: TGTGCCAGCAGTTACCGCATCGACAGCTCTGGAAACACCATATATTTT. Residues: CASSYRIDSSGNTIYF.

J is TRBJ2-1 and V is TRBV20-1; 8 bases align to TRBD1. Germline-derived CDR1 and CDR2 are DFQATT and SNEGSKA (reference sequence). This CDR3 has 16 amino acids. J gave up 6 bases and V 3 bases, and 13 bases lay outside the gene matches. The chain's CDR3 is CSASWVVAGGRNEQFF. In DNA form, the CDR3 reads TGCAGTGCTAGTTGGGTGGTGGCAGGGGGCCGCAATGAGCAGTTCTTC.

The CDR3 bases are TGTGCCAGCAGCTTGGACCTCAATGTAAACGGGGAGCTGTTTTTT. Protein: CASSLDLNVNGELFF. V gene TRBV7-9 combines with J gene TRBJ2-2; D unresolved. The germline CDR1 and CDR2 sequences are SEHNR and FQNEAQ (reference sequence). Trimming shortened V by 3 bases and J by 7 bases, and 15 bases separated the two germline ends. CDR3 length equals 15 residues.

The chain uses TRBV30 and TRBJ2-5; D unresolved. CDR1 is GTSNPN, CDR2 SVGIG, per germline (reference sequence). The CDR3 has 11 amino acids. Trimming pared 2 bases from V and 7 bases from J, leaving 8 bases between. CDR3: CAWSTQLTQYF. In DNA, the CDR3 is TGTGCCTGGAGTACCCAGTTGACCCAGTACTTC.

The chain combines TRBV19 with TRBJ2-3; 11 bases are shared with TRBD1. With V trimmed by 3 bases and J by 4 bases, 6 bases remained unmatched. Germline V CDR1 and CDR2: LNHDA, SQIVND (reference sequence). The CDR3 runs 16 residues. CDR3: CASSIRTGGLSDTQYF. CDR3 bases: TGTGCCAGTAGTATTCGGACAGGGGGCTTGTCAGATACGCAGTATTTT.

The chain has TRBV2 and TRBJ1-1; D might be TRBD1 (6 bases). Germline CDR1 reads SNHLY; CDR2 reads FYNNEI. Trimming removed 8 bases at V and 1 base at J, with 11 bases between. The CDR3 sequence is 13 residues long. CDR3 sequence: CASFGQSNTEAFF. The CDR3 DNA sequence: TGTGCCAGCTTTGGACAGTCGAACACTGAAGCTTTCTTT.

The chain links TRBV14 to TRBJ1-2, with no clear D. There are 15 residues in the CDR3. CDR1 is SGHDN and CDR2 is FVKESK in the germline V gene. V lost 0 bases to trimming and J lost 2 bases, with 10 bases between them. CDR3 protein: CASSQEGQRNYGYTF. The CDR3 bases are TGTGCCAGCAGCCAAGAAGGGCAGAGAAACTATGGCTACACCTTC. The whole variable domain, filled in from reference TRBV14 and TRBJ1-2, reads EAGVTQFPSHSVIEKGQTVTLRCDPISGHDNLYWYRRVMGKEIKFLLHFVKESKQDESGMPNNRFLAERTGGTYSTLKVQPAELEDSGVYFCASSQEGQRNYGYTFGSGTRLTVV.

The V call is TRBV5-1, the J call TRBJ2-2, with a tentative D call TRBD2 (6 bases). The germline gives CDR1 SGHRS, CDR2 YFSETQ. V was shortened by 0 bases and J by 1 base, with 10 bases between the two germline ends. The CDR3 runs 16 residues. CDR3 sequence: CASSLAGDLNTGELFF. The CDR3 nucleotides read TGCGCCAGCAGCTTGGCGGGGGATCTGAACACCGGGGAGCTGTTTTTT. Variable domain in full (rest from reference TRBV5-1 and TRBJ2-2): KAGVTQTPRYLIKTRGQQVTLSCSPISGHRSVSWYQQTPGQGLQFLFEYFSETQRNKGNFPGRFSGRQFSNSRSEMNVSTLELGDSALYLCASSLAGDLNTGELFFGEGSRLTVL.

The chain joins TRBV11-3 to TRBJ2-2; tentative D call: TRBD1 (6 bases). Trimming took 5 bases from V and 9 from J, leaving 13 bases between them. CDR3 size: 13 residues. Germline CDR1 reads SGHNT; CDR2 reads YENEEA. The CDR3 loop is CASSTRQARELFF. Here the CDR3 DNA reads TGTGCCAGCAGCACCCGACAGGCCCGGGAGCTGTTTTTT.

V is TRBV19 and J is TRBJ1-5; TRBD1 matches at 9 bases. This CDR3 comprises 16 residues. CDR1 is LNHDA and CDR2 is SQIVND in the germline V gene (reference sequence). V gave up 0 bases and J gave up 2 bases; unmatched junction bases: 2. DNA of the CDR3: TGTGCCAGTAGTATAGATTGGACAGGGGGCAATCAGCCCCAGCATTTT. Its translation is CASSIDWTGGNQPQHF. Together with reference TRBV19 and TRBJ1-5, the CDR3 gives the full variable domain: DGGITQSPKYLFRKEGQNVTLSCEQNLNHDAMYWYRQDPGQGLRLIYYSQIVNDFQKGDIAEGYSVSREKKESFPLTVTSAQKNPTAFYLCASSIDWTGGNQPQHFGDGTRLSIL.

V usage is TRBV19 and J usage is TRBJ2-1, with D possibly called TRBD1 or TRBD2 (5 bases each). Germline-derived CDR1 and CDR2 are LNHDA and SQIVND (reference sequence). The germline V and J ends were trimmed by 0 bases and 10 bases, with 19 bases remaining between them. The CDR3 totals 16 residues. The CDR3 DNA reads as TGTGCCAGTAGTATAGAGGCGGGTAGACAGACTGGGGAGCAGTTCTTC. This encodes CASSIEAGRQTGEQFF.

The chain has TRBV4-1 and TRBJ2-3; TRBD2 matches at 8 bases. The CDR3 is 16 amino acids. From germline, CDR1 is MGHRA and CDR2 YSYEKL. The J segment lost 0 bases and the V segment lost 3 bases, leaving 5 bases of the junction unmatched. DNA for the CDR3: TGCGCCAGCAGCCAGCAGACTAGCGTTAGCACAGATACGCAGTATTTT. Translated: CASSQQTSVSTDTQYF.

This chain joins TRBV27 and TRBJ2-7; D may match TRBD1 or TRBD2 (5 bases each). CDR1 and CDR2 from the germline V gene are MNHEY and SMNVEV (reference sequence). The CDR3 has 14 residues. The V gene lost 7 bases and the J gene lost 5 bases, with 18 bases spanning the gap. As DNA, the CDR3 is TGTGCCAGCACCCGCGTGGGACGGACGAACGAGCAGTACTTC. It specifies CASTRVGRTNEQYF.

V is TRBV7-9 and J is TRBJ1-6; the D is unclear. From germline, CDR1 is SEHNR and CDR2 FQNEAQ (reference sequence). The CDR3 extends over 12 amino acids. Deletions cut 8 bases from V and 8 bases from J, with 10 bases between. The CDR3 protein is CASHREYSPLHF. CDR3 in DNA: TGTGCCAGCCACCGGGAGTATTCACCCCTCCACTTT.